This T cell receptor beta chain was profiled in a study of post-analysis software for immune sequencing data. Study-level results: Roughly five TRBV segments appeared more often in patients than in controls, and TRBV5-6, TRBV5-1 and TRBV20-1 were among these. Controls' normalized Chao1 diversity significantly exceeded that of multiple sclerosis patients.

This clonotype was seen only a few times. Its antigen is currently unknown. Unique molecular identifiers tagged the TCR beta cDNA libraries. One entry per CDR3 protein results from TCRdb running MiXCR on the PCR reads. The repertoire holds about 500,000 distinct CDR3 sequences, with approximately 46% as singletons. Germline CDR1 and CDR2: MNHNS and SASEGT. The germline V and J ends were trimmed by 6 bases and 8 bases, with 12 bases remaining between them. The length of the CDR3 is 12 residues. The clonotype was recovered from a girl between 5 and 17 years old with multiple sclerosis. The chain carries TRBV6-1 and TRBJ2-3; no clear D gene. Material: blood. The CDR3, as DNA: TGTGCCAGCAGGGTTAATACCGGTACGCAGTATTTT. Translating gives CASRVNTGTQYF.